This T cell receptor (beta chain) appears in the sequencing data of a study of regulatory T cells in long-lasting Graves disease. Trimming cost V 3 bases and J 4 bases; bases outside gene matches: 4. This CDR3 has 15 residues. CDR1 and CDR2 (germline): SGDLS, YYNGEE. The time point is: newly diagnosed GD, antithyroid drugs for less than 3 months. PBMCs provided the RNA from which the TCR library was made. Investigators prepared the TCR beta libraries by applying iRepertoire HTBI primers and Arm-PCR of CDR3 regions. TCRdb re-analysed the multiplex PCR reads in MiXCR, keeping a single row per CDR3 protein. The data show around 400,000 distinct CDR3 sequences, 15% to 18% seen once. Whole-study findings and limits: The sample size was small, and this may have reduced accuracy. Among samples with persistent disease, TRBV28, TRBJ1-2 and TRBJ2-5 were favored.

In this sample, this clonotype turned up many times. As yet, its antigen is unknown. This TCR was sampled from a female donor with Graves disease. This material consisted of peripheral blood mononuclear cells (PBMCs), taken at new diagnosis, from a patient treated with antithyroid drugs. The chain joins TRBV9 to TRBJ2-1, with 10 bases fitting TRBD2. CDR3 coding DNA: TGTGCCAGCAGCGAAACTAGCGGGGTATACAATGAGCAGTTCTTC. This encodes CASSETSGVYNEQFF.